Sequencing of this T cell receptor (beta chain) was carried out in a study of vaccination effects on CD4 cells after COVID-19 (dated by TCRdb to 2021 to 2024). Looking at the study overall: Each participant got two doses of an mRNA SARS-CoV-2 vaccine, either BNT162b2 or mRNA-1273. SARS-CoV-2 spike-specific CD4+ TCR repertoires were compared before and after mRNA vaccination in COVID-19 convalescent patients and in infection-naive vaccine recipients. A total of 10 COVID-19 convalescent patients and several SARS-CoV-2-naive healthy vaccine recipients were included in the full study. In the study, cultures from other donors were sequenced using the Oncomine TCR Beta short-read assay on an Illumina iSeq 100.

Receptor amplification or capture employed the immunoSEQ multiplex PCR assay. DNA from the cultured, isolated CD4+ T cells was subjected to TCR beta CDR3 sequencing. In the authors' own workflow: Non-productive TCR sequences were removed and reads were trimmed to the CDR3 region, keeping CDR3s of at least 7 amino acids. Antigen-specific clonotypes were identified using the MANAFEST web app by comparison of expansion in peptide wells against reference cultures. To count as positive, a clone had to show expansion at FDR<0.05 compared with the reference and with all other wells, an odds ratio above 5, and a frequency above 0.1% in two replicate wells. A clonotype was called cross-reactive if it was significantly expanded both in SARS-CoV-2 spike wells and in at least one common cold coronavirus spike condition. CDR3 similarity was assessed by Levenshtein distance with the stringdist R package, and unrooted trees were built with ape in R 3.6.1. TCRdb provides this immuneACCESS table in a form limited to in-frame rearrangements. Some clones are lacking; in checked studies, under half of them reflect an unresolved V gene, and why the rest are absent is not known. That table furnishes V, J and clone size, whereas the DNA furnished D and trimming. This sample lists about 73,000 clones; 65% to 85% were detected once. The leading ten clones occupy 2.5% to 3.5% of the sample.

Of note for this clone: This clone's antigen is unknown. Per-base qualities were not stored, and no clone one base away is much larger.

General findings and caveats noted by the study authors: Both infection-induced and vaccine-induced clones contracted markedly at late post-vaccination timepoints, which is consistent with waning T cell responses. Among healthy vaccine recipients, nearly all vaccine-induced clones were SARS-CoV-2 mono-reactive, and only 1 of 255 was cross-reactive with common cold coronaviruses. Limitations of the study were the small number of convalescent patients and the absence of early post-infection timepoints.

To identify antigen-specific CD4+ T cell clonotypes by their expansion, the ViraFEST assay first stimulated PBMC with viral peptide pools and then applied TCR sequencing. After more than 9 days of culture, CD4+ T cells were isolated with the EasySep CD4+ T cell isolation kit. Negative nucleocapsid antibody results before and after vaccination confirmed that the healthy vaccine recipients had no prior SARS-CoV-2 infection. Some 2 million PBMC per well were cultured in IMDM with around 5.3% human AB serum, 9 to 10 IU/ml IL-2 and gentamicin, plus 10 ug/ml peptides. On days 3 and 7, half of the culture medium was replaced with fresh IL-2-containing medium. Each peptide stimulation condition was cultured in triplicate wells unless otherwise noted. PBMC were separated from whole blood using Ficoll-Paque Plus gradient centrifugation and were then either cryopreserved at -140C or used fresh. The overlapping peptide pools covered the spike proteins of SARS-CoV-2 and of the common cold coronaviruses HCoV-NL63, HCoV-OC43 and HCoV-229E. The QIAamp micro DNA kit was used to extract genomic DNA from the cultured CD4+ T cells.

The CDR3 spans 13 residues, from the cysteine through the phenylalanine. Only the CDR3 DNA stays, 39 bases, in frame from base 1. Compared with germline, V lacks 5 bases and J lacks 7 bases; bases without a gene match: 3. CDR1 SGHTA and CDR2 FQGTGA are derived from the germline V gene. The receptor's source is a human donor who received a COVID-19 vaccine. The V gene is TRBV7-3 and the J gene is TRBJ2-1; 9 bases in between match TRBD1. Sequenced here: CD4+ T cells from PBMCs cultured with HCoV-NL63 spike peptides, sampled before COVID-19 vaccination. The sample's cell subset or site label, in plain terms: HCoV-NL63 spike overlapping peptide pool stimulation. The DNA is as follows: TGTGCCAGCAGCCATGACAGGGGGAATGAGCAGTTCTTC. This is translated as CASSHDRGNEQFF.